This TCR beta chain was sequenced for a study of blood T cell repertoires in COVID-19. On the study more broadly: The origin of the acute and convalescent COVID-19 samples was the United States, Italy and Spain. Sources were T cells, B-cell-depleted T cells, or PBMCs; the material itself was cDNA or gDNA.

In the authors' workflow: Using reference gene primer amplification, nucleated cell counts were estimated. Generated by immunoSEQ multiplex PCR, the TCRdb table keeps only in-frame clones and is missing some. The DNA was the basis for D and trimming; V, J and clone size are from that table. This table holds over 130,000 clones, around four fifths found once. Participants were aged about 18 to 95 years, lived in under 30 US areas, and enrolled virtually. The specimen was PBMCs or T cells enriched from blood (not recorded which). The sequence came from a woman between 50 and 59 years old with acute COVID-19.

The CDR3 bases are TGTGCCTCTAGGGGGGGCGGGTGGACCGGGGAGCTGTTTTTT. Translating gives CASRGGGWTGELFF. The rearrangement uses TRBV19 and TRBJ2-2; possibly TRBD2 for D (7 bases). V dropped 11 bases and J dropped 5 bases, with 18 bases sitting between them. Germline V gene data show CDR1 as LNHDA and CDR2 as SQIVND (reference sequence). CDR3 length: 14 amino acids.